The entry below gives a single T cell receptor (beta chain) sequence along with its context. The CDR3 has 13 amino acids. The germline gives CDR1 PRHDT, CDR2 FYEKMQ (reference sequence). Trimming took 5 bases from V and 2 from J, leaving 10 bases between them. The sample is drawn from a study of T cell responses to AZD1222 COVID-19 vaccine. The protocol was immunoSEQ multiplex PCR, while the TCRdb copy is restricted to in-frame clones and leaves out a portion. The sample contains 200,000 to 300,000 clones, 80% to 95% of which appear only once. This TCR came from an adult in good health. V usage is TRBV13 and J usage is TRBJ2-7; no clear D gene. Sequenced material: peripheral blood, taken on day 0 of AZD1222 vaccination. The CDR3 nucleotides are TGTGCCAGCAGCGCGCCGGGTCCCTACGAGCAGTACTTC. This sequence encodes CASSAPGPYEQYF.